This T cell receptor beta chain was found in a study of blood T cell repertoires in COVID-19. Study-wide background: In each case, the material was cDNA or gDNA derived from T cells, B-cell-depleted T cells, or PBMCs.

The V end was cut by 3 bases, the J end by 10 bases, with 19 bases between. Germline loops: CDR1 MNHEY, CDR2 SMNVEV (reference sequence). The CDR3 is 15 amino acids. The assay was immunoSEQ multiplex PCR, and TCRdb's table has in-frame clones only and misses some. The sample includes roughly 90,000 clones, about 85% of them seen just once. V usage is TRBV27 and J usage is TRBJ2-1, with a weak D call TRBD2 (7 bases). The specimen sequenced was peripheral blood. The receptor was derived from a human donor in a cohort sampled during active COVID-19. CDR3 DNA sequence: TGTGCCAGCAGTTTGGGGAGAGGGGGGGGCAAGGAGCAGTTCTTC. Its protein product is CASSLGRGGGKEQFF.